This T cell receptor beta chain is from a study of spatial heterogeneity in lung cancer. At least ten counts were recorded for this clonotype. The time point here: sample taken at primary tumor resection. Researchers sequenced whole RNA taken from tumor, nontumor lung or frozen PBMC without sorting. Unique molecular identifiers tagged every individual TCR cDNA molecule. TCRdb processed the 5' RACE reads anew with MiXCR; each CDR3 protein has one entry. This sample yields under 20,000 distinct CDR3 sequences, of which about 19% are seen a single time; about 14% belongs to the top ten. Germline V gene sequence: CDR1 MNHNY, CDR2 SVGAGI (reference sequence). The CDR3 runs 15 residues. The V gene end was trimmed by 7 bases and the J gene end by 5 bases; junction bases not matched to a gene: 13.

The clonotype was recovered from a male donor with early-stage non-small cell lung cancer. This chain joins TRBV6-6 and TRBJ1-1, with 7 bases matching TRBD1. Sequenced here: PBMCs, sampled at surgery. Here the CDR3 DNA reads TGTGCCAGCAACTCACAGGGGAACGTTTGGACTGAAGCTTTCTTT. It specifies CASNSQGNVWTEAFF.